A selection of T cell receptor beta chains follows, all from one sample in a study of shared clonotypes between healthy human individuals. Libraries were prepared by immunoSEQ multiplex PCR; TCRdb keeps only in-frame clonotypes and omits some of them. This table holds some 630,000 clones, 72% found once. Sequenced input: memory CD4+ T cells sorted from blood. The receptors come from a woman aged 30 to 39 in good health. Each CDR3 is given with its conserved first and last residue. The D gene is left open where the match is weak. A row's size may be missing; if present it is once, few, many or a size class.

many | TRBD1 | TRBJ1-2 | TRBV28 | CASRAQGGLYGYTF | TGTGCCAGCAGAGCCCAGGGGGGCCTCTATGGCTACACCTTC
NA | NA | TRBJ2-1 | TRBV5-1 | CASSLGLGKVIEQFF | TGCGCCAGCAGCTTGGGACTAGGCAAGGTTATTGAGCAGTTCTTC
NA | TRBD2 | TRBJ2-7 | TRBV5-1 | CASSLAGGLAGGNIYEQYF | TGCGCCAGCAGCTTGGCGGGGGGACTAGCGGGAGGAAACATCTACGAGCAGTACTTC
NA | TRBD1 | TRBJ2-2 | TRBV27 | CASRDRGRDTGELFF | TGTGCCAGCAGAGACAGGGGGCGCGACACCGGGGAGCTGTTTTTT
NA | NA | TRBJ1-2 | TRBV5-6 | CASSPLLDRDYGYTF | TGTGCCAGCAGCCCCCTTCTCGACCGGGACTATGGCTACACCTTC
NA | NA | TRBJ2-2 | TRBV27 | CASSLSAYPSNTGELFF | TGTGCCAGCAGTTTATCGGCCTACCCCTCGAACACCGGGGAGCTGTTTTTT
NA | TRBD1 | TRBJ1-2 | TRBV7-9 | CASSPGGSNYGYTF | TGTGCCAGCAGCCCAGGGGGCTCTAACTATGGCTACACCTTC
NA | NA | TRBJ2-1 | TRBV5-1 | CASSGTWSSYNEQFF | TGCGCCAGCAGCGGCACTTGGAGCTCCTACAATGAGCAGTTCTTC
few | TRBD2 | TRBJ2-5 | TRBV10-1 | CASSTGTSGTQETQYF | TGCGCCAGCAGTACCGGGACTAGCGGGACCCAGGAGACCCAGTACTTC
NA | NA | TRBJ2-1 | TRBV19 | CASSSGPAVHEQFF | TGTGCCAGTAGCTCCGGGCCAGCGGTCCATGAGCAGTTCTTC
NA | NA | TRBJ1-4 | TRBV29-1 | CSVAFRGEKLFF | TGCAGCGTTGCTTTTCGCGGGGAAAAACTGTTTTTT
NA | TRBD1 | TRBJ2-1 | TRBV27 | CASSPRTGAYNEQFF | TGTGCCAGCAGCCCACGGACAGGAGCCTACAATGAGCAGTTCTTC
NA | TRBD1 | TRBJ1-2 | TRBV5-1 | CASSPARGNYGYTF | TGCGCCAGCAGCCCGGCCAGGGGGAACTATGGCTACACCTTC
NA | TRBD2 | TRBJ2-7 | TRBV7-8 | CASRQRRLALPGEQYF | TGTGCCAGCAGACAGAGACGACTAGCACTCCCCGGCGAGCAGTACTTC
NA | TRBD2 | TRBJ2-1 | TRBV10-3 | CAISAAGAYNEQFF | TGTGCCATCAGTGCAGCGGGGGCCTACAATGAGCAGTTCTTC
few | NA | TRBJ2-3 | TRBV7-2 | CASSRYTDTQYF | TGTGCCAGCAGCCGATACACAGATACGCAGTATTTT
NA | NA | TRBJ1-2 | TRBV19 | CASMAANYGYTF | TGTGCCAGTATGGCGGCGAACTATGGCTACACCTTC
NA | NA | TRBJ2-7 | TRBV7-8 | CASSFRGSEQYF | TGTGCCAGCAGCTTCAGAGGGTCCGAGCAGTACTTC
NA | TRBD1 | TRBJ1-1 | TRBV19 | CASSTATGRGTEAFF | TGTGCCAGTAGTACGGCGACAGGGAGGGGCACTGAAGCTTTCTTT
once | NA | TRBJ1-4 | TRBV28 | CASSLGGRREKLFF | TGTGCCAGCAGTTTAGGCGGGCGCCGGGAAAAACTGTTTTTT
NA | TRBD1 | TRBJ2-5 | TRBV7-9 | CASSSQGTGGVETQYF | TGTGCCAGCAGCTCACAAGGGACAGGGGGCGTAGAGACCCAGTACTTC
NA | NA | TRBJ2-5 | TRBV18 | CASSPGETQYF | TGTGCCAGCTCACCCGGGGAGACCCAGTACTTC